Following are 24 T cell receptor beta chains from one sample sequenced in a study of technical replicates of blood from a few donors. Generated by immunoSEQ multiplex PCR, the TCRdb table keeps only in-frame clones and is missing some. The repertoire holds some 87,000 clones, with roughly 93% as singletons. The material sequenced was T cells isolated from PBMCs. The receptors come from a human donor in good health.

This rearrangement joins TRBV7-9 to TRBJ1-2, with 7 bases lining up with TRBD1. This CDR3 spans 12 amino acids. V gave up 7 bases and J gave up 6 bases; unmatched junction bases: 5. Germline V gene sequence: CDR1 SEHNR, CDR2 FQNEAQ (reference sequence). The CDR3 DNA reads as TGTGCCAGCAACACACAGGGGAATGGCTACACCTTC. Its translation: CASNTQGNGYTF.

V gene TRBV7-9 combines with J gene TRBJ2-5; perhaps TRBD2 as D (6 bases). V was cut by 10 bases and J by 2 bases, with 11 bases left in between. The CDR3 sequence is 12 residues long. In germline, CDR1 is SEHNR, CDR2 FQNEAQ (reference sequence). The CDR3 bases are TGTGCCACCGGAGGGCCTCAAGAGACCCAGTACTTC. Translated, it gives CATGGPQETQYF.

This CDR3 reads CASSPYSSTDTQYF. The CDR3 DNA reads TGTGCCAGCAGCCCCTATAGCAGCACAGATACGCAGTATTTT. The rearrangement links TRBV11-3 to TRBJ2-3; D gene unclear. The CDR3 has 14 residues. Germline CDR1 SGHNT, CDR2 YENEEA. V was shortened by 5 bases and J by 0 bases, with 9 bases between the two germline ends.

This chain links TRBV7-9 with TRBJ2-6; 7 bases agree with TRBD1. Germline-derived CDR1 and CDR2 are SEHNR and FQNEAQ (reference sequence). There are 18 residues in the CDR3. After removal of 6 bases from V and 0 bases from J, the junction contained 11 bases not matched to a gene. The CDR3 DNA sequence: TGTGCCAGCAGGTATCCGGCAGGGACAGCCTCTGGGGCCAACGTCCTGACTTTC. Protein: CASRYPAGTASGANVLTF.

This rearrangement joins TRBV29-1 to TRBJ2-1; the D gene is possibly TRBD1 (5 bases). This CDR3 comprises 15 residues. Germline-derived CDR1 and CDR2 are SQVTM and ANQGSEA. V lost 4 bases and J 0 bases, leaving 13 bases between the germline ends. CDR3 residues: CSVAGPQFSYNEQFF. The CDR3 DNA reads as TGCAGCGTTGCAGGGCCTCAATTCTCCTACAATGAGCAGTTCTTC.

CDR3 bases: TGTGCCAGCAGCTCGAGACAGGGACATAGCAATCAGCCCCAGCATTTT. This codes for CASSSRQGHSNQPQHF. The chain combines TRBV5-6 with TRBJ1-5, with 7 bases lining up with TRBD1. The CDR3 totals 16 residues. V was clipped by 3 bases and J by 0 bases; unmatched bases: 6. In germline, CDR1 is SGHDT, CDR2 YYEEEE.

This chain connects TRBV6-5 to TRBJ1-1, with 7 bases that match TRBD1. Per germline, CDR1 MNHEY and CDR2 SVGAGI. V gave up 0 bases and J gave up 1 base; unmatched junction bases: 5. CDR3 length equals 16 residues. For the CDR3, the DNA is TGTGCCAGCAGTTACTCCAAACAGGGGACGAACACTGAAGCTTTCTTT. It is translated as CASSYSKQGTNTEAFF.

V gene TRBV7-2 combines with J gene TRBJ2-3; possibly TRBD2 for D (5 bases). Trimming removed 0 bases at V and 3 bases at J, with 10 bases between. CDR3 length: 15 amino acids. Germline V gene sequence: CDR1 SGHTA, CDR2 FQGNSA. The CDR3 bases are TGTGCCAGCAGCTTAGCGCCACCGGGGACAGATACGCAGTATTTT. Amino acid sequence: CASSLAPPGTDTQYF. Complete variable domain (other parts from reference TRBV7-2 and TRBJ2-3): GAGVSQSPSNKVTEKGKDVELRCDPISGHTALYWYRQSLGQGLEFLIYFQGNSAPDKSGLPSDRFSAERTGGSVSTLTIQRTQQEDSAVYLCASSLAPPGTDTQYFGPGTRLTVL.

V is TRBV11-3 and J is TRBJ2-1; TRBD2 is a possible D gene (6 bases). The germline V gene has CDR1 SGHNT and CDR2 YENEEA. This CDR3 has 13 residues. Between the trimmed V and J ends, which lost 2 bases and 10 bases, there was a span of 12 bases. The CDR3 DNA follows: TGTGCCAGCAGCTTACAGGGAGGTGGAGAGCAGTTCTTC. This translates into CASSLQGGGEQFF.

The V call is TRBV5-1, the J call TRBJ2-3; 8 bases agree with TRBD2. Germline-derived CDR1 and CDR2 are SGHRS and YFSETQ. This CDR3 is 17 amino acids long. Germline trimming cut 4 bases from V and 2 bases from J; bases unmatched to any gene: 12. The CDR3 bases are TGCGCCAGCAGCCTATATACGGAGCGGGAGATCACAGATACGCAGTATTTT. Amino acids: CASSLYTEREITDTQYF. Supplemented by reference TRBV5-1 and TRBJ2-3, the full variable domain reads KAGVTQTPRYLIKTRGQQVTLSCSPISGHRSVSWYQQTPGQGLQFLFEYFSETQRNKGNFPGRFSGRQFSNSRSEMNVSTLELGDSALYLCASSLYTEREITDTQYFGPGTRLTVL.

The chain links TRBV2 to TRBJ1-2, with D unresolved. The CDR3 contains 14 residues. Between the trimmed V and J ends, which lost 1 base and 0 bases, there was a span of 6 bases. The germline V gene encodes CDR1 SNHLY and CDR2 FYNNEI. CDR3 in DNA: TGTGCCAGCAGTGAAGAAAAGCCTAACTATGGCTACACCTTC. It translates to CASSEEKPNYGYTF.

This chain uses TRBV11-3 with TRBJ1-1; 9 nucleotides agree with TRBD1. Unmatched junction bases numbered 5, after V lost 0 bases and J lost 6 bases. The CDR3 has 15 residues. The germline V gene encodes CDR1 SGHNT and CDR2 YENEEA. The CDR3 spells CASSLEDRGTPEAFF. The CDR3 DNA reads TGTGCCAGCAGCTTAGAGGACAGGGGAACTCCTGAAGCTTTCTTT. Supplemented by reference TRBV11-3 and TRBJ1-1, the full variable domain reads EAGVVQSPRYKIIEKKQPVAFWCNPISGHNTLYWYLQNLGQGPELLIRYENEEAVDDSQLPKDRFSAERLKGVDSTLKIQPAELGDSAVYLCASSLEDRGTPEAFFGQGTRLTVV.

This chain uses TRBV7-3 with TRBJ2-6; no clear D. Germline V lookup: CDR1 SGHTA, CDR2 FQGTGA. CDR3 length equals 15 residues. Trimming shortened V by 3 bases and J by 0 bases, and 6 bases separated the two germline ends. The CDR3 DNA is TGTGCCAGCAGCTTGACTGGCTCTGGGGCCAACGTCCTGACTTTC. Amino acids: CASSLTGSGANVLTF.

The chain carries TRBV6-6 and TRBJ2-1; D uncertain. Germline V lookup: CDR1 MNHNY, CDR2 SVGAGI (reference sequence). This CDR3 region has 13 residues. Trimming took off 5 bases at V and 4 bases at J, with 9 bases between the two ends. This CDR3 reads CASSRLGYNEQFF. The CDR3 DNA follows: TGTGCCAGCAGTAGACTTGGTTACAATGAGCAGTTCTTC.

The chain carries TRBV6-5 and TRBJ1-1; possibly TRBD1 for D (5 bases). Trimming stripped 6 bases from V and 0 bases from J, with 11 bases between. This CDR3 region has 14 residues. In germline, CDR1 is MNHEY, CDR2 SVGAGI. Here the CDR3 DNA reads TGTGCCAGCAGCAACAGGTTCTTGAACACTGAAGCTTTCTTT. Its protein is CASSNRFLNTEAFF.

The V call is TRBV4-1, the J call TRBJ2-1; 14 bases line up with TRBD2. V dropped 4 bases and J dropped 8; count of bases not matched to a gene: 7. This CDR3 has 16 residues. Germline loops: CDR1 MGHRA, CDR2 YSYEKL. As DNA, the CDR3 is TGCGCCAGCAGCCGCCCGACTAGCGGGAGGGCCCATGAGCAGTTCTTC. This gives the protein CASSRPTSGRAHEQFF.

In nucleotides, the CDR3 is TGTGCCAGCAGCCAGGGCCAGGGTCCCTACGAGCAGTACTTC. Encoded protein: CASSQGQGPYEQYF. The rearrangement joins TRBV21-1 to TRBJ2-7; whether TRBD1, the table's D call, matches the DNA was not checked. TRBV21-1 is assigned pseudogene status. The CDR3 spans 14 residues.

The chain carries TRBV25-1 and TRBJ2-7, with 7 bases fitting TRBD1. From germline, CDR1 is MGHDK and CDR2 SYGVNS. The CDR3 sequence is 14 residues long. The trim removed 4 bases at V and 3 bases at J, leaving 6 bases unmatched. This chain's CDR3 is CASSVTGEYYEQYF. The CDR3 coding sequence is TGTGCCAGCAGTGTTACAGGGGAATACTACGAGCAGTACTTC.

The chain uses TRBV7-2 and TRBJ2-3; D unresolved. This CDR3 region has 13 residues. CDR1 and CDR2 from the germline V gene are SGHTA and FQGNSA. V gave up 6 bases and J gave up 0 bases, with 7 bases separating them. The CDR3, as DNA: TGTGCCAGCAGGGCTGCTAGCACAGATACGCAGTATTTT. The encoded protein is CASRAASTDTQYF. Filled out from reference TRBV7-2 and TRBJ2-3, the complete variable domain reads GAGVSQSPSNKVTEKGKDVELRCDPISGHTALYWYRQSLGQGLEFLIYFQGNSAPDKSGLPSDRFSAERTGGSVSTLTIQRTQQEDSAVYLCASRAASTDTQYFGPGTRLTVL.

The sample holds a few counts of this clone. The chain has TRBV29-1 and TRBJ1-2; 7 nucleotides agree with TRBD1. Losses at the gene ends were 8 bases for V and 1 base for J; bases not matched to a gene: 7. Germline V gene data show CDR1 as SQVTM and CDR2 as ANQGSEA. This CDR3 is built from 13 residues. The CDR3 spells CSSRDSLNYGYTF. In DNA, the CDR3 is TGCAGCTCGCGGGACAGTCTTAACTATGGCTACACCTTC. Together with reference TRBV29-1 and TRBJ1-2, the CDR3 gives the full variable domain: SAVISQKPSRDICQRGTSLTIQCQVDSQVTMMFWYRQQPGQSLTLIATANQGSEATYESGFVIDKFPISRPNLTFSTLTVSNMSPEDSSIYLCSSRDSLNYGYTFGSGTRLTVV.

The V and J genes are TRBV6-6 and TRBJ1-3, with 7 bases that match TRBD1. The J segment lost 0 bases and the V segment lost 6 bases, leaving 5 bases of the junction unmatched. The CDR3 has 15 amino acids. The V gene's germline CDR1 is MNHNY and CDR2 SVGAGI (reference sequence). In DNA, the CDR3 is TGTGCCAGCAGCCCCCGGGACAGCTCTGGAAACACCATATATTTT. Its protein product is CASSPRDSSGNTIYF.

In the case of this clone: The junction does not match germline at one end; this may be a read error. This chain uses TRBV7-7 with TRBJ2-1; 8 bases are shared with TRBD2. CDR3 size: 15 residues. Per the germline V gene, CDR1 is SSHAT and CDR2 is FNYEAQ (reference sequence). The CDR3 DNA sequence: TGTGCTAGCAGCTTAGGACGGGAGGGCATCGATGAGCAGTTCTTC. It translates to CASSLGREGIDEQFF. Together with reference TRBV7-7 and TRBJ2-1, the CDR3 gives the full variable domain: GAGVSQSPRYKVTKRGQDVTLRCDPISSHATLYWYQQALGQGPEFLTYFNYEAQPDKSGLPSDRFSAERPEGSISTLTIQRTEQRDSAMYRCASSLGREGIDEQFFGPGTRLTVL.

The rearrangement links TRBV19 to TRBJ1-1; a possible D gene is TRBD1 (5 bases). Germline CDR1 and CDR2: LNHDA and SQIVND (reference sequence). Trimming removed 7 bases from V and 1 base from J, with 13 bases in between. The length of the CDR3 is 14 residues. The CDR3 DNA sequence: TGTGCCAGTAAGGTCCTCCAGGGGAACACTGAAGCTTTCTTT. It yields the protein CASKVLQGNTEAFF.

The chain's CDR3 is CASSSGLAGLQETQYF. CDR3 coding DNA: TGCGCCAGCAGCTCTGGACTAGCGGGGTTACAAGAGACCCAGTACTTC. The rearrangement joins TRBV4-3 to TRBJ2-5, with 12 bases aligning to TRBD2. Germline values: CDR1 LGHNA, CDR2 YSLEER. The ends lost 5 bases at V and 2 bases at J; junction bases unmatched: 6. CDR3 length: 16 residues.